This is a list of T cell receptor beta chains from one sample in a study of regulatory T cells in long-lasting Graves disease. TCRdb ran MiXCR on the multiplex PCR reads and lists one entry per CDR3 protein. The table records hundreds of thousands of distinct CDR3 sequences, approximately 15% of them present only once. These data were likewise used in another study, on T cells in Graves' hyperthyroidism and ophthalmopathy.

The sample consisted of peripheral blood mononuclear cells (PBMCs), taken at new diagnosis, from a patient treated with antithyroid drugs. The receptors stem from a man aged 25 to 40 with Graves disease. Both conserved end residues are part of each CDR3. Each record gives: clone size, V gene, D gene, J gene, CDR3 protein, CDR3 DNA. D genes are given only for firm matches. Clone size, where shown, is once, few, many, or a class for clones that have expanded.

size: many
V: TRBV29-1
D: NA
J: TRBJ2-1
CDR3: CSVDFRASYNEQFF
DNA: TGCAGCGTTGATTTCCGGGCATCCTACAATGAGCAGTTCTTC

size: many
V: TRBV2
D: NA
J: TRBJ2-3
CDR3: CATRYPDTQYF
DNA: TGTGCCACCAGGTATCCAGATACGCAGTATTTT

size: many
V: TRBV2
D: NA
J: TRBJ1-5
CDR3: CASSFGFYDQPQHF
DNA: TGTGCCAGCAGTTTCGGGTTCTACGATCAGCCCCAGCATTTT

size: NA
V: TRBV20-1
D: NA
J: TRBJ2-3
CDR3: CQPALSTDTQYF
DNA: TGCCAGCCGGCCTTAAGCACAGATACGCAGTATTTT

size: NA
V: TRBV5-1
D: NA
J: TRBJ1-1
CDR3: CASSLAPQGLDEAFF
DNA: TGCGCCAGCAGCTTGGCCCCACAGGGACTGGATGAAGCTTTCTTT

size: many
V: TRBV12-3/TRBV12-4
D: NA
J: TRBJ1-5
CDR3: CASSPDGYSNQPQHF
DNA: TGTGCCAGCAGCCCCGACGGGTATAGCAATCAGCCCCAGCATTTT

size: NA
V: TRBV12-3/TRBV12-4
D: NA
J: TRBJ2-7
CDR3: CASSLERVHPYEQYF
DNA: TGTGCCAGCAGTTTAGAACGTGTACACCCCTACGAGCAGTACTTC

size: many
V: TRBV29-1
D: NA
J: TRBJ2-1
CDR3: CSVSDHREQFF
DNA: TGCAGCGTTTCCGACCACCGTGAGCAGTTCTTC

size: many
V: TRBV20-1
D: NA
J: TRBJ2-1
CDR3: CSGGAEGEQFF
DNA: TGCAGTGGGGGGGCCGAAGGCGAGCAGTTCTTC

size: few
V: TRBV5-6
D: NA
J: TRBJ2-7
CDR3: CASSPGRDPYEQYF
DNA: TGTGCCAGCAGCCCGGGCAGGGATCCCTACGAGCAGTACTTC

size: many
V: TRBV29-1
D: NA
J: TRBJ1-2
CDR3: CSVELGRGGYTF
DNA: TGCAGCGTTGAACTGGGGCGCGGTGGCTACACCTTC

size: few
V: TRBV18
D: NA
J: TRBJ1-5
CDR3: CASSPDLIGQPQHF
DNA: TGTGCCAGCTCACCCGATCTAATCGGTCAGCCCCAGCATTTT

size: few
V: TRBV4-1
D: NA
J: TRBJ2-7
CDR3: CASSPRNSHEQYF
DNA: TGCGCCAGCAGCCCGCGGAACTCCCACGAGCAGTACTTC

size: NA
V: TRBV27
D: TRBD2
J: TRBJ2-1
CDR3: CASSLVAGGLSYNEQFF
DNA: TGTGCCAGCAGTTTAGTGGCGGGAGGGCTGTCCTACAATGAGCAGTTCTTC

size: NA
V: TRBV7-2
D: NA
J: TRBJ2-2
CDR3: CASSLAVGSGGELFF
DNA: TGTGCCAGCAGCTTAGCTGTAGGCTCCGGGGGGGAGCTGTTTTTT

size: many
V: TRBV2
D: TRBD2
J: TRBJ2-3
CDR3: CARGRGRDDTQYF
DNA: TGTGCCAGGGGGCGCGGGAGAGACGATACGCAGTATTTT

size: few
V: TRBV9
D: TRBD1
J: TRBJ2-1
CDR3: CASSGRDRDNEQFF
DNA: TGTGCCAGCAGCGGCCGGGACAGGGACAATGAGCAGTTCTTC

size: few
V: TRBV4-1
D: NA
J: TRBJ2-3
CDR3: CASSHGVAEDTQYF
DNA: TGCGCCAGCAGCCATGGGGTAGCCGAAGATACGCAGTATTTT

size: many
V: TRBV7-8
D: TRBD2
J: TRBJ2-1
CDR3: CASSLGLTGRTYNEQFF
DNA: TGTGCCAGCAGCTTAGGCCTCACCGGGAGGACCTACAATGAGCAGTTCTTC

size: many
V: TRBV12-3/TRBV12-4
D: TRBD1
J: TRBJ1-5
CDR3: CASTADRAGNQPQHF
DNA: TGTGCCAGCACAGCGGACAGGGCTGGCAATCAGCCCCAGCATTTT

size: many
V: TRBV10-3
D: NA
J: TRBJ1-1
CDR3: CAIQAGGRGTEAFF
DNA: TGTGCCATCCAGGCGGGGGGGAGGGGAACTGAAGCTTTCTTT

size: NA
V: TRBV11-2
D: NA
J: TRBJ2-2
CDR3: CASSPNDSTTGELFF
DNA: TGTGCCAGCAGCCCAAACGACAGTACCACCGGGGAGCTGTTTTTT

size: NA
V: TRBV3-1
D: NA
J: TRBJ2-4
CDR3: CASSQVTGGNIQYF
DNA: TGTGCCAGCAGCCAAGTCACTGGGGGGAACATTCAGTACTTC

size: many
V: TRBV5-1
D: NA
J: TRBJ2-1
CDR3: CASSEGEIRNWNEQFF
DNA: TGCGCCAGCAGCGAGGGGGAAATAAGGAATTGGAATGAGCAGTTCTTC

size: NA
V: TRBV6-1
D: TRBD1
J: TRBJ2-7
CDR3: CASKNGQGYEQYF
DNA: TGTGCCAGCAAAAATGGACAGGGGTACGAGCAGTACTTC

size: many
V: TRBV13
D: NA
J: TRBJ1-3
CDR3: CASSSSPAGGNTIYF
DNA: TGTGCCAGCAGTTCCAGCCCGGCGGGGGGAAACACCATATATTTT